The 4 T cell receptor beta chains below all came from one sample that was sequenced in a study of blood T cell repertoires in COVID-19. Produced via immunoSEQ multiplex PCR; TCRdb's table is partial and in-frame only. This sample has nearly 55,000 clones, with more than 60% found just once. Sequenced input: peripheral blood. These receptors were taken from a human donor with active or convalescent COVID-19. The donor label of this sample is uncertain.

This clone was seen only once. The V call is TRBV6-6, the J call TRBJ2-1; 9 bases fit TRBD1. The CDR3 runs to 16 residues. J lost 7 bases, V lost 0 bases, and 7 bases had no gene match. The germline V gene encodes CDR1 MNHNY and CDR2 SVGAGI (reference sequence). In DNA, the CDR3 is TGTGCCAGCAGTTACTCTGGGGACAGGGTGAGAAATGAGCAGTTCTTC. Protein sequence: CASSYSGDRVRNEQFF.

This chain connects TRBV10-3 to TRBJ1-2; 11 bases are a match to TRBD1. After removal of 10 bases from V and 8 bases from J, the junction contained 9 bases not matched to a gene. Germline loops: CDR1 ENHRY, CDR2 SYGVKD. The CDR3 contains 13 residues. This chain's CDR3 is CATRDRGMDGYTF. The CDR3 DNA reads TGTGCCACACGGGACAGGGGGATGGACGGCTACACCTTC.

This clone occurred once. V gene TRBV29-1 combines with J gene TRBJ1-6; TRBD1 aligns across 8 bases. After removal of 7 bases from V and 9 bases from J, the junction contained 11 bases not matched to a gene. This CDR3 is 14 amino acids long. The V gene's germline CDR1 is SQVTM and CDR2 ANQGSEA. CDR3 DNA: TGCAGCGCCACCACGGGGACAGGTGGTTCACCCCTCCACTTT. This sequence encodes CSATTGTGGSPLHF.

The chain recombines TRBV19 with TRBJ2-1, with 7 bases aligning to TRBD1. Germline CDR1 reads LNHDA; CDR2 reads SQIVND (reference sequence). After removal of 6 bases from V and 1 base from J, the junction contained 6 bases not matched to a gene. The CDR3 is made up of 15 amino acids. The CDR3 region is CASRIRGRSYNEQFF. The CDR3 DNA sequence: TGTGCCAGTAGGATCAGGGGGAGATCCTACAATGAGCAGTTCTTC.